This T cell receptor (beta chain) was identified during a study of tumor-infiltrating lymphocytes in primary liver carcinoma. With regard to this clonotype: Its ends do not fully match the called genes, so a read error is possible.

Germline V lookup: CDR1 SGHAT, CDR2 FQNNGV. This CDR3 spans 16 amino acids. A primer in the constant region served to generate TCR beta cDNA from 500 ng of total RNA. A slightly modified ARM-PCR protocol with three nested multiplex PCR rounds produced these TCR beta libraries. Use of TRBV1-TRBV30 forward primers with a C-beta reverse primer characterized the first two PCR rounds, which lasted about 9 cycles each. TCRdb analysed the multiplex PCR reads with MiXCR anew, one entry per CDR3 protein. The sample carries approximately 340,000 distinct CDR3 sequences, less than 75% recorded once. Germline DNA was extracted alongside blood RNA, which was obtained from unsorted whole blood.

The chain employs TRBV11-2 and TRBJ2-3, with 9 bases fitting TRBD2. The sample comprised peripheral blood. This TCR derives from a man in his forties with primary liver carcinoma and hepatitis B virus infection. The CDR3 DNA sequence: TGTGCCAGCAGCTTATTGTCAGGGACTAGCAAAGATACGCTGTATTTT. This sequence encodes CASSLLSGTSKDTLYF.